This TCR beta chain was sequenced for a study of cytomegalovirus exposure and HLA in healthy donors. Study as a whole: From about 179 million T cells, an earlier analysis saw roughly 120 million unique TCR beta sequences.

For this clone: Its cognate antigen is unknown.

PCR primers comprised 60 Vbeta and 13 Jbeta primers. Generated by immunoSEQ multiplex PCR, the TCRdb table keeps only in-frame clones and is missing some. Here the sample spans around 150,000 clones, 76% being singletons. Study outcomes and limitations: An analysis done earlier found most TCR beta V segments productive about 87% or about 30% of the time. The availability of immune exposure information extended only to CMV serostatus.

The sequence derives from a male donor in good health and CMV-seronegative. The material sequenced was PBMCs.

This CDR3 is CASSQGATDTQYF. Here the CDR3 DNA reads TGTGCCAGCAGCCAGGGGGCCACAGATACGCAGTATTTT. V and J are TRBV7-3 and TRBJ2-3, with TRBD1 identical over 8 bases. V lost 5 bases and J lost 2; bases outside the gene matches: 0. Germline CDR1 reads SGHTA; CDR2 reads FQGTGA. CDR3 length: 13 residues.